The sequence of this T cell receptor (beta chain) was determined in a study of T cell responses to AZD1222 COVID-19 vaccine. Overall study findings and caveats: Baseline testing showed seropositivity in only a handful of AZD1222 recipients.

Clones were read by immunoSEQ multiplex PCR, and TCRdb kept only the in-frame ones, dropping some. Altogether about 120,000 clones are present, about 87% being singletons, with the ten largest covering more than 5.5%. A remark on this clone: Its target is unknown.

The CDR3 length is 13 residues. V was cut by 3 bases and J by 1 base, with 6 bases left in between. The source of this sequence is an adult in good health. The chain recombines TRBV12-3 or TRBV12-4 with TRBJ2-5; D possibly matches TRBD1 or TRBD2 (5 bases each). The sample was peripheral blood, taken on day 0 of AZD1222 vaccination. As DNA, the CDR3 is TGTGCCAGCAGTTTTGGGGGCCAAGAGACCCAGTACTTC. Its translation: CASSFGGQETQYF.